This T cell receptor (gamma chain) was profiled in a study of γδ T cells in repeated Plasmodium falciparum infection. Study in general: Malaria-naive adults were infected with P. falciparum NF54 four times over around 600 days. General study findings and limits: The Malian cohort came from a small rural village of predominantly one ethnic group. Over time and infection, Vgamma9/Vdelta2+ repertoires remained highly stable and polyclonal.

TRG and TRD sequences were obtained from every sorted gammadelta sample. TCRdb reapplied CATT to the multiplex PCR reads. The sample records about 120 gamma-chain clones, roughly 83% being singletons. This clone rates as hyperexpanded (1% or more). The antigen is not known. The limits of the CDR3 on the DNA are not certain, so only TCRdb's listed CDR3 is given. Different DNA sequences within this sample yield the same CDR3. Bulk repertoires came from Vgamma9/Vdelta2+ or Vdelta2-negative gammadelta T cells flow-sorted from PBMC. The CDR3 length is 26 residues, termini included. Germline loops: CDR1 GITISATS, CDR2 ISYDGTV (reference sequence).

There is no J gene call, but TRGV9 is given as the V gene. The sequenced material came from gamma-delta T cells from blood. The sequence came from a pool of human donors (malaria-infected and uninfected, not separated). CDR3 loop: CACDTLLGDTLGDTRQMFFGTGIKLF.